This entry lists 25 T cell receptor beta chains sequenced from one sample in a study of identical twins. Each CDR3 protein is one row after TCRdb ran MiXCR on the 5' RACE reads. Found here are roughly 470,000 distinct CDR3 sequences, approximately 14% of them singletons; the top ten hold approximately 1%. The data also belong to a second study, concerning yellow fever vaccine responses in identical twins.

The sample comprised CD4+ T cells sorted from blood. The receptors come from a woman aged 18-30 years in good health.

This sequence joins TRBV4-2 and TRBJ2-1; D is undetermined. Germline V CDR1 and CDR2: LGHNA, YNFKEQ. The CDR3 sequence is 15 residues long. V dropped 1 base and J dropped 8 bases, with 15 bases sitting between them. CDR3 protein: CASSQVASSTDEQFF. The CDR3, as DNA: TGTGCCAGCAGCCAAGTCGCGAGTAGTACGGATGAGCAGTTCTTC.

This clonotype was observed at least ten times. This chain connects TRBV7-2 to TRBJ1-5; no firm D call. V lost 7 bases, J lost 2 bases, and 12 bases lay in between. This CDR3 has 14 amino acids. The germline gives CDR1 SGHTA, CDR2 FQGNSA. As DNA, the CDR3 is TGTGCCAGCAACCCAGCGGGTGGCAATCAGCCCCAGCATTTT. The encoded protein is CASNPAGGNQPQHF.

This clonotype was recorded many times. V and J are TRBV10-3 and TRBJ1-5, with D possibly being TRBD1 (5 bases). There are 13 residues in the CDR3. Germline CDR1 and CDR2: ENHRY and SYGVKD. Trimming took off 3 bases at V and 3 bases at J, with 6 bases between the two ends. The CDR3 DNA reads as TGTGCCATCAGTGACAGGGACAATCAGCCCCAGCATTTT. Translated: CAISDRDNQPQHF.

The chain employs TRBV28 and TRBJ2-6; D is undetermined. V gave up 8 bases and J gave up 0 bases, with 8 bases separating them. The germline V gene encodes CDR1 MDHEN and CDR2 SYDVKM. CDR3 size: 14 residues. This CDR3 is CASHDRSGANVLTF. The DNA of the CDR3 is TGTGCCAGCCACGATCGCTCTGGGGCCAACGTCCTGACTTTC.

The chain is built from TRBV27 and TRBJ2-4, with 7 positions matching TRBD1. The CDR3 extends over 14 amino acids. The germline gives CDR1 MNHEY, CDR2 SMNVEV (reference sequence). Unmatched junction bases numbered 8, after V lost 5 bases and J lost 7 bases. The CDR3 region is CASSPGDSRNIQYF. CDR3 sequence (DNA): TGTGCCAGCAGTCCAGGGGACAGCAGGAACATTCAGTACTTC.

The gene calls are TRBV9 and TRBJ2-2; no reliable D call. CDR1 is SGDLS, CDR2 YYNGEE, per germline. The V and J ends lost 5 bases and 4 bases respectively, with 9 bases between them. CDR3 length equals 13 residues. The CDR3 region is CASRPSVTGELFF. CDR3 bases: TGTGCCAGCAGACCCTCAGTCACCGGGGAGCTGTTTTTT.

The genes are TRBV27 and TRBJ2-1; D possibly matches TRBD1 or TRBD2 (5 bases each). This CDR3 region has 14 residues. Germline CDR1 and CDR2: MNHEY and SMNVEV (reference sequence). Trimming removed 3 bases from V and 9 bases from J, with 15 bases in between. The CDR3: CASSFGTPRSEQFF. CDR3 DNA: TGTGCCAGCAGTTTCGGGACCCCCAGAAGTGAGCAGTTCTTC.

In this sample, this clonotype turned up a few times. The chain recombines TRBV19 with TRBJ2-6, with D maybe TRBD2 (6 bases). Germline CDR1 and CDR2: LNHDA and SQIVND (reference sequence). V lost 3 bases, J lost 0 bases, and 9 bases lay in between. The CDR3 covers 16 residues. CDR3 in DNA: TGTGCCAGTAGTATTCTGGAGGGCTCTGGGGCCAACGTCCTGACTTTC. This codes for CASSILEGSGANVLTF. The whole variable domain, filled in from reference TRBV19 and TRBJ2-6, reads DGGITQSPKYLFRKEGQNVTLSCEQNLNHDAMYWYRQDPGQGLRLIYYSQIVNDFQKGDIAEGYSVSREKKESFPLTVTSAQKNPTAFYLCASSILEGSGANVLTFGAGSRLTVL.

This clonotype was recorded at least ten times. The chain is built from TRBV4-3 and TRBJ2-7, with 8 nucleotides matching TRBD2. CDR3 length: 15 residues. V shed 2 bases and J 1 base; nucleotides not matched to a gene: 4. In germline, CDR1 is LGHNA, CDR2 YSLEER. Written as DNA, the CDR3 is TGCGCCAGCAGCCAAAATAGCGGGGCATCCTACGAGCAGTACTTC. Residues: CASSQNSGASYEQYF.

This clonotype has a handful of counts. This chain connects TRBV3-1 to TRBJ2-7; D is uncertain. There are 13 residues in the CDR3. The V gene's germline CDR1 is LGHDT and CDR2 YNNKEL (reference sequence). The V end lost 1 base, the J end lost 6 bases, and 10 bases lay between the germline ends. This CDR3 is CASSQGRAGEQYF. The CDR3 DNA reads as TGTGCCAGCAGCCAAGGACGAGCTGGCGAGCAGTACTTC.

This clonotype was seen a few times. V and J are TRBV3-1 and TRBJ2-1; no reliable D call. This CDR3 is 13 amino acids long. Germline lookup yields CDR1 LGHDT and CDR2 YNNKEL (reference sequence). V was trimmed by 1 base and J by 6 bases, leaving 7 bases between them. The CDR3 DNA is TGTGCCAGCAGCCAAGTTAGCCCCAATGAGCAGTTCTTC. It translates to CASSQVSPNEQFF.

The chain carries TRBV12-3 or TRBV12-4 and TRBJ2-2, with 7 bases fitting TRBD1. With V trimmed by 1 base and J by 0 bases, 2 bases remained unmatched. This CDR3 comprises 16 residues. The CDR3 DNA is TGTGCCAGCAGTTTAGGGGGGACAGCGAACACCGGGGAGCTGTTTTTT. Its translation is CASSLGGTANTGELFF.

This clonotype was picked up a small number of times. The V and J genes are TRBV12-3 or TRBV12-4 and TRBJ1-4, with 8 nucleotides matching TRBD1. J lost 13 bases, V lost 5 bases, and 15 bases had no gene match. This CDR3 has 15 residues. CDR3 bases: TGTGCCAGCAGTCTAAAGACAGGGGCCCCACTGGTACTGTTTTTT. Its translation: CASSLKTGAPLVLFF.

This clonotype was counted only a few times. The genes are TRBV20-1 and TRBJ2-2; D is undetermined. Between the trimmed V and J ends, which lost 3 bases and 0 bases, there was a span of 11 bases. Germline loops: CDR1 DFQATT, CDR2 SNEGSKA (reference sequence). The CDR3 spans 15 residues. This chain's CDR3 is CSASPVVANTGELFF. The CDR3, as DNA: TGCAGTGCTAGTCCGGTCGTCGCGAACACCGGGGAGCTGTTTTTT.

This clonotype was seen many times. The chain employs TRBV5-1 and TRBJ2-7; D is ambiguous. This CDR3 spans 12 amino acids. Trimming stripped 2 bases from V and 3 bases from J, with 6 bases between. Germline CDR1 reads SGHRS; CDR2 reads YFSETQ. Here the CDR3 DNA reads TGCGCCAGCAGCTTCCCAGGCTACGAGCAGTACTTC. This gives the protein CASSFPGYEQYF. Full variable domain (remainder filled in from reference TRBV5-1 and TRBJ2-7): KAGVTQTPRYLIKTRGQQVTLSCSPISGHRSVSWYQQTPGQGLQFLFEYFSETQRNKGNFPGRFSGRQFSNSRSEMNVSTLELGDSALYLCASSFPGYEQYFGPGTRLTVT.

This clonotype was picked up a small number of times. V is TRBV7-9 and J is TRBJ1-5, with D unclear. In germline, CDR1 is SEHNR, CDR2 FQNEAQ (reference sequence). Trimming removed 3 bases from V and 0 bases from J, with 6 bases in between. This CDR3 comprises 14 residues. The CDR3 sequence: CASSFGSSNQPQHF. DNA for the CDR3: TGTGCCAGCAGCTTTGGCAGTAGCAATCAGCCCCAGCATTTT.

The gene calls are TRBV7-2 and TRBJ2-3; D remains ambiguous. CDR3 length: 14 amino acids. The germline V gene has CDR1 SGHTA and CDR2 FQGNSA. Trimming took off 5 bases at V and 3 bases at J, with 12 bases between the two ends. CDR3 in amino acids: CASSVRYRTDTQYF. CDR3 sequence (DNA): TGTGCCAGCAGCGTACGGTATCGGACAGATACGCAGTATTTT.

Many counts were recorded for this clonotype. CDR3: CATSRDRRTYEQYF. The CDR3 DNA follows: TGTGCCACCAGCAGAGATAGGCGAACCTACGAGCAGTACTTC. The chain has TRBV15 and TRBJ2-7, with D hard to call. Germline V gene sequence: CDR1 LNHNV, CDR2 YYDKDF (reference sequence). V lost 0 bases to trimming and J lost 2 bases, with 8 bases between them. The CDR3 sequence is 14 residues long.

The sample holds many counts of this clonotype. The chain recombines TRBV6-2 or TRBV6-3 with TRBJ2-7; D tentatively reads TRBD1 or TRBD2 (5 bases each). Between the trimmed V and J ends, which lost 6 bases and 0 bases, there was a span of 15 bases. In germline, CDR1 is MNHEY, CDR2 SVGEGT. The CDR3 runs to 15 residues. The CDR3 spells CASSLRGRSSYEQYF. The CDR3 DNA follows: TGTGCCAGCAGCCTTCGGGGACGTTCCTCCTACGAGCAGTACTTC.

This clonotype was recorded a few times. The genes are TRBV2 and TRBJ2-7; 9 bases map to TRBD2. J lost 6 bases, V lost 7 bases, and 7 bases had no gene match. This CDR3 has 13 residues. Germline loops: CDR1 SNHLY, CDR2 FYNNEI. The CDR3 region is CASNGLAGFEQYF. The CDR3 DNA sequence: TGTGCCAGCAATGGTCTAGCGGGGTTCGAGCAGTACTTC.

The rearrangement joins TRBV6-5 to TRBJ2-7, with a tentative D call TRBD1 (6 bases). V lost 0 bases and J lost 3, with 12 bases in between. The CDR3 sequence is 15 residues long. Germline CDR1 is MNHEY and CDR2 is SVGAGI. CDR3 in amino acids: CASSYSRDMIYEQYF. In DNA, the CDR3 is TGTGCCAGCAGTTACTCGAGGGACATGATCTACGAGCAGTACTTC.

This clonotype was seen ten or more times. The chain couples TRBV5-1 to TRBJ2-2; D is ambiguous. V shed 1 base and J shed 1 base, with 5 bases lying between them. CDR1 is SGHRS, CDR2 YFSETQ, per germline. There are 14 residues in the CDR3. CDR3 sequence: CASSLNRNTGELFF. The CDR3 DNA sequence: TGCGCCAGCAGCTTGAATAGGAACACCGGGGAGCTGTTTTTT.

The rearrangement links TRBV20-1 to TRBJ2-5; 8 bases are a match to TRBD1. V was clipped by 1 base and J by 3 bases; unmatched bases: 13. Germline CDR1 is DFQATT and CDR2 is SNEGSKA (reference sequence). This CDR3 comprises 17 residues. The DNA for the CDR3 is TGCAGTGCTAGAGGGACAGGGTTTGGGATGGGGAAAGAGACCCAGTACTTC. Amino acids: CSARGTGFGMGKETQYF.

The rearrangement uses TRBV19 and TRBJ2-7, with no clear D. The CDR3 length is 13 residues. Trimming took 3 bases from V and 3 from J, leaving 9 bases between them. CDR1 LNHDA and CDR2 SQIVND come from the germline V gene (reference sequence). Written as DNA, the CDR3 is TGTGCCAGTAGTATCCGAGACGGCTACGAGCAGTACTTC. Translating gives CASSIRDGYEQYF.

A note on this clonotype: A clone one base away is much larger, so this may be a read error. The V call is TRBV18, the J call TRBJ2-7; the D gene is possibly TRBD1 (6 bases). Looked up from germline, CDR1 is KGHSH and CDR2 is LQKENI. CDR3 length equals 13 residues. DNA of the CDR3: TGTGCCAGCTCACCCTCAGGGGCCTACGAGCGGTACTTC. This sequence encodes CASSPSGAYERYF.